The present T cell receptor (beta chain) was sequenced within a study of T cell clones after liver transplantation. Study-level information: Without induction therapy, subjects received standard immunosuppression until 12-24 months post-transplant. Overall study findings and caveats: In a couple of subjects, few donor cells limited the measurable donor-reactive repertoire. Donor-reactive sequences fell more than third party-reactive ones, suggesting partial deletion.

For this clone: The antigen remains undetermined.

Trimming took off 7 bases at V and 0 bases at J, with 13 bases between the two ends. The CDR3 is 14 residues long. Germline V gene data show CDR1 as SQVTM and CDR2 as ANQGSEA. The method was immunoSEQ multiplex PCR; TCRdb's version includes in-frame clones alone and lacks a portion of them. The sample lists some 120,000 clones, less than 95% occurring once. The chain links TRBV29-1 to TRBJ2-1; D is ambiguous. The sequenced sample was CD4+ T cells from blood, obtained 12 months after liver transplant. The TCR was taken from a human patient who received a liver transplant. Some T cells here may be from the graft donor. The CDR3 sequence is CSACPPSSYNEQFF. Written as DNA, the CDR3 is TGCAGCGCCTGTCCTCCTAGCTCCTACAATGAGCAGTTCTTC.